These T cell receptor beta chains were read from a single sample in a study of T-cell reconstitution after alpha-beta-depleted transplantation in children. MiXCR was run by TCRdb on the PCR reads, yielding one entry per CDR3 protein. Among about 600,000 distinct CDR3 sequences listed, roughly a tenth were seen once. Sequencing was performed on PBMCs from the stem cell graft donor, taken from the stem cell graft. These receptors all come from a human donor who donated a stem cell graft to a child with acute myeloid leukemia. CDR3s include the opening cysteine and the closing phenylalanine or tryptophan. Fields, in order: V gene, D gene, clone size, J gene, CDR3 DNA, CDR3 protein. A D gene is named only where the DNA matches it firmly. The size entry is marked missing in some rows and otherwise reads once, few, many or a size class.

V: TRBV5-6
D: NA
size: few
J: TRBJ2-1
DNA: TGTGCCAGCAGCGACGGGACAACGGGGTCCTACAATGAGCAGTTCTTC
CDR3: CASSDGTTGSYNEQFF

V: TRBV30
D: NA
size: few
J: TRBJ2-3
DNA: TGTGCCTGGAGTGTCTTTCGCACAGATACGCAGTATTTT
CDR3: CAWSVFRTDTQYF

V: TRBV6-2/TRBV6-3
D: NA
size: many
J: TRBJ1-5
DNA: TGTGCCAGCAGTGGCCCTCCCCAGCATTTT
CDR3: CASSGPPQHF

V: TRBV6-2/TRBV6-3
D: NA
size: many
J: TRBJ2-1
DNA: TGTGCCAGCAGACCGCCCCTGGGGACTTCCCAGGAAAATGAGCAGTTCTTC
CDR3: CASRPPLGTSQENEQFF

V: TRBV29-1
D: NA
size: many
J: TRBJ2-4
DNA: TGCAGCGTTGTCGGACCGGACCACATTCAGTACTTC
CDR3: CSVVGPDHIQYF

V: TRBV7-9
D: NA
size: NA
J: TRBJ1-1
DNA: TGTGCCAGCAGCGAGAGGACGGAGGGGAACACTGAAGCTTTCTTT
CDR3: CASSERTEGNTEAFF

V: TRBV29-1
D: TRBD2
size: NA
J: TRBJ2-3
DNA: TGCAGCGTTGAGTCTAGCGGGTACACAGATACGCAGTATTTT
CDR3: CSVESSGYTDTQYF

V: TRBV10-3
D: TRBD2
size: NA
J: TRBJ2-7
DNA: TGTGCCATCAGTGGGCGGGCTAGCGGGAGGGACGAGCAGTACTTC
CDR3: CAISGRASGRDEQYF

V: TRBV5-1
D: TRBD2
size: few
J: TRBJ2-1
DNA: TGCGCCAGCAGCACCGGACTAGCGGGGTTTTCCTACAATGAGCAGTTCTTC
CDR3: CASSTGLAGFSYNEQFF

V: TRBV3-1
D: TRBD1
size: NA
J: TRBJ1-1
DNA: TGTGCCAGCAGCCAAGATACAGGGGTATTCGTTTTCTTT
CDR3: CASSQDTGVFVFF

V: TRBV6-1
D: TRBD1
size: many
J: TRBJ2-1
DNA: TGTGCCAGCAGAGAGGACAGGGGGTCCTACAATGAGCAGTTCTTC
CDR3: CASREDRGSYNEQFF

V: TRBV28
D: TRBD1
size: few
J: TRBJ1-2
DNA: TGTGCCAGCAGTGCCTCGGGACAGGGGTATGGCTACACCTTC
CDR3: CASSASGQGYGYTF

V: TRBV7-2
D: TRBD2
size: NA
J: TRBJ2-7
DNA: TGTGCCAGCAGCCAGACTAGCGAGCCCTACGAGCAGTACTTC
CDR3: CASSQTSEPYEQYF

V: TRBV6-5
D: NA
size: many
J: TRBJ2-2
DNA: TGTGCCAGCAGTTACAGCGAGCACTGGGACGGGGAGCTGTTTTTT
CDR3: CASSYSEHWDGELFF

V: TRBV6-2/TRBV6-3
D: TRBD2
size: many
J: TRBJ2-5
DNA: TGTGCCAGCAGGACCGGGACTAGCGGGAAAGAGACCCAGTACTTC
CDR3: CASRTGTSGKETQYF

V: TRBV9
D: NA
size: NA
J: TRBJ1-4
DNA: TGTGCCAGCAGCGTAGCTGTTGCAACTAATGAAAAACTGTTTTTT
CDR3: CASSVAVATNEKLFF

V: TRBV5-1
D: NA
size: many
J: TRBJ1-1
DNA: TGCGCCAGCAGCTTGGGCCCTGAAGCTTTCTTT
CDR3: CASSLGPEAFF

V: TRBV5-1
D: TRBD1
size: many
J: TRBJ2-1
DNA: TGCGCCAGCAGCCTAATAGGGACAGGGAACAATGAGCAGTTCTTC
CDR3: CASSLIGTGNNEQFF

V: TRBV20-1
D: TRBD1
size: few
J: TRBJ1-1
DNA: TGCAGTGCGTGGGACAGGGGGAGCACTGAAGCTTTCTTT
CDR3: CSAWDRGSTEAFF

V: TRBV7-9
D: NA
size: many
J: TRBJ1-4
DNA: TGTGCCAGCAGCTTAGTGTGGATGGAGTGGGAAAAACTGTTTTTT
CDR3: CASSLVWMEWEKLFF

V: TRBV5-1
D: NA
size: NA
J: TRBJ2-2
DNA: TGCGCCAGCAGCTTGCAGGAGGACGGGGAGCTGTTTTTT
CDR3: CASSLQEDGELFF

V: TRBV7-2
D: NA
size: NA
J: TRBJ2-5
DNA: TGTGCCAGCAGCCCCATGGTGAAAGAGACCCAGTACTTC
CDR3: CASSPMVKETQYF

V: TRBV7-2
D: NA
size: NA
J: TRBJ2-3
DNA: TGTGCCAGCAGCCCGCGCGGACGGAGGGCAACAGATACGCAGTATTTT
CDR3: CASSPRGRRATDTQYF

V: TRBV6-1
D: TRBD1
size: NA
J: TRBJ1-2
DNA: TGTGCCAGCAGGCGACAGGGGTCCTTCCCTGGTAGATATGGCTACACCTTC
CDR3: CASRRQGSFPGRYGYTF

V: TRBV7-2
D: TRBD1
size: many
J: TRBJ1-5
DNA: TGTGCCAGCAGCATACAGGGGGATCAGCCCCAGCATTTT
CDR3: CASSIQGDQPQHF

V: TRBV5-1
D: TRBD2
size: NA
J: TRBJ2-3
DNA: TGCGCCAGCAGCTTACTAGCGGGAGACGGTAGCACAGATACGCAGTATTTT
CDR3: CASSLLAGDGSTDTQYF

V: TRBV6-2/TRBV6-3
D: TRBD2
size: many
J: TRBJ2-7
DNA: TGTGCCAGCAGTCTTTACGGGACTAGCGGGAGCTCCGAGCAGTACTTC
CDR3: CASSLYGTSGSSEQYF

V: TRBV10-1
D: TRBD1
size: NA
J: TRBJ1-5
DNA: TGCGGTCAGGGAAGAGTCGGGACAGGGGGTCGAAATCAGCCCCAGCATTTT
CDR3: CGQGRVGTGGRNQPQHF